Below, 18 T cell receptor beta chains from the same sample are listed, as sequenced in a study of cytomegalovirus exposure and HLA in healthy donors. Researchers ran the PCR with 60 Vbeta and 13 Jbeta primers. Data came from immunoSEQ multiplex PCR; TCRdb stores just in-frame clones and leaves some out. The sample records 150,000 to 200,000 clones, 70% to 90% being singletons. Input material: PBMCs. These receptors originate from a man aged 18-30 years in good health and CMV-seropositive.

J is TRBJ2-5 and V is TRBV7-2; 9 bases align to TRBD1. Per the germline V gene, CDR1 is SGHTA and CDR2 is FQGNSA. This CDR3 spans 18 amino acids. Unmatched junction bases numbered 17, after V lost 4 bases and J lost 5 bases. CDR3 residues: CASSSRKPFTGGMETQYF. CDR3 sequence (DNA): TGTGCCAGCAGCTCCCGAAAACCCTTTACAGGGGGCATGGAGACCCAGTACTTC.

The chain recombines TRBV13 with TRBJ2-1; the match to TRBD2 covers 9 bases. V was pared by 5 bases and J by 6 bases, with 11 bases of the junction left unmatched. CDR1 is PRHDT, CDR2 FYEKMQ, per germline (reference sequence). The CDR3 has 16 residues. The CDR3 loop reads CASSPYSLAGSNEQFF. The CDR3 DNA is TGTGCCAGCAGCCCTTACTCCCTAGCGGGGTCCAATGAGCAGTTCTTC. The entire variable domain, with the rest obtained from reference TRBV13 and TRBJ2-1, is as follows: AAGVIQSPRHLIKEKRETATLKCYPIPRHDTVYWYQQGPGQDPQFLISFYEKMQSDKGSIPDRFSAQQFSDYHSELNMSSLELGDSALYFCASSPYSLAGSNEQFFGPGTRLTVL.

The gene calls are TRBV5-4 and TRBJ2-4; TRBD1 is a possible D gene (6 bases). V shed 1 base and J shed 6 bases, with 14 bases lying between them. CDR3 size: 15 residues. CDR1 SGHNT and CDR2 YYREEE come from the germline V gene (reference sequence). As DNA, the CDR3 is TGTGCCAGCAGCTTGACCCCAGGGGTGGGAAACATTCAGTACTTC. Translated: CASSLTPGVGNIQYF.

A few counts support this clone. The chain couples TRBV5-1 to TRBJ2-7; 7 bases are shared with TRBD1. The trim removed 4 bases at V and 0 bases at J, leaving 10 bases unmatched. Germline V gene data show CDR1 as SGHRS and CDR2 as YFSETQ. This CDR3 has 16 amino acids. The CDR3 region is CASSPSDRVFSYEQYF. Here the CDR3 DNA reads TGCGCCAGCAGCCCCTCCGACAGGGTATTCTCCTACGAGCAGTACTTC.

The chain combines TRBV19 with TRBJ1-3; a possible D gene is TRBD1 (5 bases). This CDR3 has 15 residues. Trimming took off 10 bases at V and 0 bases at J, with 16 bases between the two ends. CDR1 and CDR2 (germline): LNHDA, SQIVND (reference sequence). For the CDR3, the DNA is TGTGCCACCGCGACCCCGACAGACTCTGGAAACACCATATATTTT. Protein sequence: CATATPTDSGNTIYF. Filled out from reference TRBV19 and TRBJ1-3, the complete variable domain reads DGGITQSPKYLFRKEGQNVTLSCEQNLNHDAMYWYRQDPGQGLRLIYYSQIVNDFQKGDIAEGYSVSREKKESFPLTVTSAQKNPTAFYLCATATPTDSGNTIYFGEGSWLTVV.

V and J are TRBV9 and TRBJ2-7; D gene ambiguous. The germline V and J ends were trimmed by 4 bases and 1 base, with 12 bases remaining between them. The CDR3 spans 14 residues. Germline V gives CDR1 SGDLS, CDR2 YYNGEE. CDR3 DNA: TGTGCCAGCAGCAGATATTCGGGTTCCTACGAGCAGTACTTC. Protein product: CASSRYSGSYEQYF. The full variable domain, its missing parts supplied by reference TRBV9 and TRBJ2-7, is DSGVTQTPKHLITATGQRVTLRCSPRSGDLSVYWYQQSLDQGLQFLIQYYNGEERAKGNILERFSAQQFPDLHSELNLSSLELGDSALYFCASSRYSGSYEQYFGPGTRLTVT.

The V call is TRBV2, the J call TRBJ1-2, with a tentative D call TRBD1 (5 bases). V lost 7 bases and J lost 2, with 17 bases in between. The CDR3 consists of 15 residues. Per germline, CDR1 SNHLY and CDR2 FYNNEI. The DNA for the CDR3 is TGTGCCAGCACCTCAGCATCGGACACGAACTATGGCTACACCTTC. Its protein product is CASTSASDTNYGYTF.

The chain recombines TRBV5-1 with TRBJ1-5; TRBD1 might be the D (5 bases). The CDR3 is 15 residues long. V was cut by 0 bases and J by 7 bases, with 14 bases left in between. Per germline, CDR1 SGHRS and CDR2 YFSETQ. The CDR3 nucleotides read TGCGCCAGCAGCTTGGAACCAGGGTTGAGCCAGCCCCAGCATTTT. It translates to CASSLEPGLSQPQHF. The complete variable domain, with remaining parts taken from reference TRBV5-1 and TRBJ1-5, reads KAGVTQTPRYLIKTRGQQVTLSCSPISGHRSVSWYQQTPGQGLQFLFEYFSETQRNKGNFPGRFSGRQFSNSRSEMNVSTLELGDSALYLCASSLEPGLSQPQHFGDGTRLSIL.

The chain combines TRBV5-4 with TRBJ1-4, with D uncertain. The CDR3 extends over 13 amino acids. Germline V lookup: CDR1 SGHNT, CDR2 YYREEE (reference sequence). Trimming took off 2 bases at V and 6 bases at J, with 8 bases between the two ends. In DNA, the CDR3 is TGTGCCAGCAGCTTAAAGTCGGATGAAAAACTGTTTTTT. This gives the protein CASSLKSDEKLFF.

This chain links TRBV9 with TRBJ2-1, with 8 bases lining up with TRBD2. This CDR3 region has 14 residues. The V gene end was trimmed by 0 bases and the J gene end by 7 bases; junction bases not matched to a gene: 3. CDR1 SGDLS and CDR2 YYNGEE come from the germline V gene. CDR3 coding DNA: TGTGCCAGCAGCGTAGCGGGGGGGCGAAATGAGCAGTTCTTC. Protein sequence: CASSVAGGRNEQFF.

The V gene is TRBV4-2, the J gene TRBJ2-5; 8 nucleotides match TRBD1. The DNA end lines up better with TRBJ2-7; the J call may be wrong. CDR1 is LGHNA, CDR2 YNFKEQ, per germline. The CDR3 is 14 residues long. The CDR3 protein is CASSPDRASYEQYF. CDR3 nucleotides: TGTGCCAGCAGCCCGGACAGGGCATCCTACGAGCAGTACTTC.

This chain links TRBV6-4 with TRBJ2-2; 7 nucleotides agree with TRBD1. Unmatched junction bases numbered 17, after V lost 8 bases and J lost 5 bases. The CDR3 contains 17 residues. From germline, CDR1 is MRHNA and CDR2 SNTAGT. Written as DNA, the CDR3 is TGTGCCAGCGGTCAGACAGGGCGTGCCCAGAATACCGGGGAGCTGTTTTTT. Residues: CASGQTGRAQNTGELFF.

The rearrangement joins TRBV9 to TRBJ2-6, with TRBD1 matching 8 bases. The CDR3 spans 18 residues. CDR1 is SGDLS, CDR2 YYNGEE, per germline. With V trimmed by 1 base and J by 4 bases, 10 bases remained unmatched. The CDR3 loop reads CASSVTGGSGLGANVLTF. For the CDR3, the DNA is TGTGCCAGCAGCGTAACAGGGGGTTCGGGGCTCGGGGCCAACGTCCTGACTTTC.

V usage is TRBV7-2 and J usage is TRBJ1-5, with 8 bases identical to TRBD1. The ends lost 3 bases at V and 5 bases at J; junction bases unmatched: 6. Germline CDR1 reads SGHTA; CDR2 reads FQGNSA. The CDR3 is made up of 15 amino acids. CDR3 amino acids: CASSFFRGQDQPQHF. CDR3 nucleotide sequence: TGTGCCAGCAGCTTTTTCAGGGGGCAGGATCAGCCCCAGCATTTT.

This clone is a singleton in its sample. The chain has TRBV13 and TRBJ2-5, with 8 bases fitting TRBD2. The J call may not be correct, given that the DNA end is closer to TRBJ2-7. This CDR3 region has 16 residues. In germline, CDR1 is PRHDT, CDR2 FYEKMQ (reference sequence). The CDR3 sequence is CASSHREGRGSYEQYF. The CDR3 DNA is TGTGCCAGCAGCCACCGGGAGGGCCGCGGCTCCTACGAGCAGTACTTC.

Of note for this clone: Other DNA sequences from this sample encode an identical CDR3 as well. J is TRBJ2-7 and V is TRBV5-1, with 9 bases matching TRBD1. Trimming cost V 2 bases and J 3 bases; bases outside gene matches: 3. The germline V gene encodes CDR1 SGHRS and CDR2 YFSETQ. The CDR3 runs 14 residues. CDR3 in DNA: TGCGCCAGCAGCTTAGGGACAGGGCTCTACGAGCAGTACTTC. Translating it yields CASSLGTGLYEQYF. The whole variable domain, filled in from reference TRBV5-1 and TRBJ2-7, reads KAGVTQTPRYLIKTRGQQVTLSCSPISGHRSVSWYQQTPGQGLQFLFEYFSETQRNKGNFPGRFSGRQFSNSRSEMNVSTLELGDSALYLCASSLGTGLYEQYFGPGTRLTVT.

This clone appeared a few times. The CDR3 sequence: CASSTGTGFEQYF. The CDR3 DNA is TGTGCCAGCAGTACCGGGACAGGGTTCGAGCAGTACTTC. The V and J genes are TRBV7-6 and TRBJ2-7; 9 bases fit TRBD1. Per the germline V gene, CDR1 is SGHVS and CDR2 is FNYEAQ. The CDR3 extends over 13 amino acids. The ends lost 6 bases at V and 6 bases at J; junction bases unmatched: 6.

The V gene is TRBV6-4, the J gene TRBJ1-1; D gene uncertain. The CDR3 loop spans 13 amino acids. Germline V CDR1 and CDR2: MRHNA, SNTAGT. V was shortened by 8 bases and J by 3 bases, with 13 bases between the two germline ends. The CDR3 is CASPHTRDTEAFF. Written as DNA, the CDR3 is TGTGCCAGCCCCCACACCCGGGACACTGAAGCTTTCTTT.